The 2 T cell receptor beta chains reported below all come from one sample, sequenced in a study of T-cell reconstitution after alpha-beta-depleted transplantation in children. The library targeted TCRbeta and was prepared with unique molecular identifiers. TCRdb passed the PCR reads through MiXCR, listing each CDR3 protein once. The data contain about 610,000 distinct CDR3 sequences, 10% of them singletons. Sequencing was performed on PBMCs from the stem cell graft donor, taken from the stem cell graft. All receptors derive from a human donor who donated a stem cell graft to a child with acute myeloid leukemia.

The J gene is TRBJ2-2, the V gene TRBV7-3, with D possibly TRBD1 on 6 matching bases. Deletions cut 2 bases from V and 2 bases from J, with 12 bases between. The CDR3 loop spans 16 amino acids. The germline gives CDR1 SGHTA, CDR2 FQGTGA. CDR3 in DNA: TGTGCCAGCAGCTTAGGGCACAGGGCTAACACCGGGGAGCTGTTTTTT. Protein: CASSLGHRANTGELFF.

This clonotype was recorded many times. In DNA form, the CDR3 reads TGTGCCAGCAGCCCCCCCGGGACAGGGCGGGCCGGGGAGCTGTTTTTT. It codes for CASSPPGTGRAGELFF. This rearrangement joins TRBV7-6 to TRBJ2-2; 9 bases line up with TRBD1. CDR3 length: 16 amino acids. Germline CDR1 SGHVS, CDR2 FNYEAQ. J was trimmed by 6 bases and V by 5 bases; bases with no gene match: 10.